The 26 T cell receptor beta chains reported below all come from one sample, sequenced in a study of a mutant IDH1 vaccine in newly diagnosed glioma. Time point denoted: week 23, last vaccination. The study gave 300 ug of mutant IDH1 20-mer peptide per vaccine dose, with topical imiquimod. TCRdb's copy holds only in-frame clones and misses some; the assay was immunoSEQ multiplex PCR. The sample lists approximately 79,000 clones, 85% to 90% occurring once. These TCRs are of unknown antigen specificity. The sequences come from PBMCs, collected from a glioma patient whose treatment included an IDH1 peptide vaccine. The receptors here all came from a woman between 45 and 65 years old with glioma.

Only a few counts were recorded for this clone. The rearrangement uses TRBV19 and TRBJ1-1, with 7 bases lining up with TRBD1. The CDR3 covers 15 residues. Unmatched junction bases numbered 10, after V lost 5 bases and J lost 4 bases. Germline lookup yields CDR1 LNHDA and CDR2 SQIVND (reference sequence). The CDR3 protein is CASSRDSSVGTEAFF. Written as DNA, the CDR3 is TGTGCCAGTAGTCGGGACAGCTCCGTAGGCACTGAAGCTTTCTTT.

This chain connects TRBV6-5 to TRBJ1-1; 7 nucleotides align to TRBD1. The CDR3 runs to 15 residues. After removal of 4 bases from V and 4 bases from J, the junction contained 9 bases not matched to a gene. In germline, CDR1 is MNHEY, CDR2 SVGAGI. The CDR3 is CASSSDRVFITEAFF. The CDR3 region has the DNA TGTGCCAGCAGTTCCGACAGGGTATTTATCACTGAAGCTTTCTTT.

The chain recombines TRBV11-3 with TRBJ2-5, with 13 bases matching TRBD2. J lost 5 bases, V lost 5 bases, and 8 bases had no gene match. The CDR3 has 16 residues. Germline V CDR1 and CDR2: SGHNT, YENEEA. The CDR3 coding sequence is TGTGCCAGCAGCCGAACCGGACTAGCGGGAGATGAGACCCAGTACTTC. Protein sequence: CASSRTGLAGDETQYF.

This clone has more than one count but fewer than ten. The CDR3 region is CASSSPPYRGTGNTIYF. In nucleotides, the CDR3 is TGTGCCAGCAGCTCCCCTCCCTACAGGGGCACTGGAAACACCATATATTTT. The rearrangement joins TRBV7-8 to TRBJ1-3; TRBD1 aligns across 7 bases. V shed 4 bases, J shed 2 bases, and the junction held 11 bases outside the gene matches. The CDR3 has 17 amino acids. Germline CDR1 is SGHVS and CDR2 is FQNEAQ.

The chain recombines TRBV5-1 with TRBJ1-1, with 10 bases fitting TRBD1. With V trimmed by 3 bases and J by 0 bases, 5 bases remained unmatched. The CDR3 is 16 amino acids. Germline loops: CDR1 SGHRS, CDR2 YFSETQ. The CDR3 loop reads CASSSRQGALNTEAFF. DNA of the CDR3: TGCGCCAGCAGCTCGAGACAGGGGGCCTTGAACACTGAAGCTTTCTTT.

This clone was counted only a few times. V gene TRBV30 combines with J gene TRBJ1-2; possibly TRBD1 for D (5 bases). Trimming shortened V by 4 bases and J by 4 bases, and 16 bases separated the two germline ends. The CDR3 has 14 residues. Germline CDR1 reads GTSNPN; CDR2 reads SVGIG (reference sequence). This chain's CDR3 is CAWNRQPEGYGYTF. CDR3 bases: TGTGCCTGGAACCGACAGCCTGAAGGCTATGGCTACACCTTC.

The chain is built from TRBV5-4 and TRBJ1-2; D gene unclear. The CDR3 totals 13 residues. Trimming took 4 bases from V and 2 from J, leaving 9 bases between them. Per germline, CDR1 SGHNT and CDR2 YYREEE (reference sequence). The CDR3 loop reads CASSVGENYGYTF. The CDR3 DNA follows: TGTGCCAGCAGCGTCGGGGAGAACTATGGCTACACCTTC.

This chain links TRBV4-2 with TRBJ2-7; D unclear. This CDR3 is 15 amino acids long. CDR1 and CDR2 (germline): LGHNA, YNFKEQ. V dropped 1 base and J dropped 0 bases, with 10 bases sitting between them. In DNA, the CDR3 is TGTGCCAGCAGCCAAGGGGGTGGACCCTCCTACGAGCAGTACTTC. Protein sequence: CASSQGGGPSYEQYF.

CDR3 sequence: CASSLAGMEDIQYF. For the CDR3, the DNA is TGTGCCAGCAGCTTGGCCGGGATGGAAGACATTCAGTACTTC. The chain couples TRBV5-8 to TRBJ2-4; a possible D gene is TRBD2 (5 bases). Trimming left V 0 bases short and J 8 bases short, with 12 bases between. The CDR3 consists of 14 residues. Germline V gene data show CDR1 as SGHTS and CDR2 as YDEGEE.

The J gene is TRBJ2-7, the V gene TRBV5-4, with a weak D call TRBD2 (6 bases). Germline CDR1 SGHNT, CDR2 YYREEE (reference sequence). The germline V and J ends were trimmed by 4 bases and 5 bases, with 22 bases remaining between them. CDR3 length: 16 residues. The CDR3 spells CASSGPSSSADNEQYF. CDR3 DNA sequence: TGTGCCAGCAGCGGGCCGTCGTCTAGCGCTGACAACGAGCAGTACTTC.

The chain carries TRBV7-9 and TRBJ2-7, with D unclear. The CDR3 contains 12 residues. The germline CDR1 and CDR2 sequences are SEHNR and FQNEAQ (reference sequence). The germline V and J ends were trimmed by 5 bases and 0 bases, with 5 bases remaining between them. CDR3 in DNA: TGTGCCAGCAGCCGAAGCTCCTACGAGCAGTACTTC. This translates into CASSRSSYEQYF.

The chain joins TRBV29-1 to TRBJ2-7, with no clear D. The CDR3 consists of 13 residues. Germline loops: CDR1 SQVTM, CDR2 ANQGSEA. Trimming pared 0 bases from V and 0 bases from J, leaving 6 bases between. The CDR3 is CSVEDDHSYEQYF. CDR3 nucleotides: TGCAGCGTTGAAGACGACCACTCCTACGAGCAGTACTTC.

The gene calls are TRBV6-1 and TRBJ1-5, with D tentatively TRBD1 (6 bases). The CDR3 extends over 15 amino acids. The V gene lost 7 bases and the J gene lost 2 bases, with 15 bases spanning the gap. In germline, CDR1 is MNHNS, CDR2 SASEGT. The CDR3 DNA reads as TGTGCCAGCACCCAAATAGGGGGGGGCAATCAGCCCCAGCATTTT. Amino acids: CASTQIGGGNQPQHF.

This clone came up a few times. Other DNA sequences within the sample encode an identical CDR3. The chain combines TRBV13 with TRBJ2-1; D gene unclear. The length of the CDR3 is 11 residues. The V and J ends lost 2 bases and 5 bases respectively, with 1 base between them. Germline V lookup: CDR1 PRHDT, CDR2 FYEKMQ (reference sequence). CDR3 region: CASSLNNEQFF. The DNA for the CDR3 is TGTGCCAGCAGCTTAAACAATGAGCAGTTCTTC. The full variable domain, with the rest looked up from reference TRBV13 and TRBJ2-1, is AAGVIQSPRHLIKEKRETATLKCYPIPRHDTVYWYQQGPGQDPQFLISFYEKMQSDKGSIPDRFSAQQFSDYHSELNMSSLELGDSALYFCASSLNNEQFFGPGTRLTVL.

The gene calls are TRBV7-9 and TRBJ1-3, with D perhaps TRBD1 (5 bases). This CDR3 has 14 amino acids. Germline CDR1 and CDR2: SEHNR and FQNEAQ (reference sequence). V dropped 4 bases and J dropped 6 bases, with 13 bases sitting between them. The CDR3 protein is CASSSDRILNTIYF. CDR3 in DNA: TGTGCCAGCAGCTCAGACAGAATCCTAAACACCATATATTTT.

This clone was counted between two and nine times. The chain links TRBV6-5 to TRBJ1-3; D may be TRBD1 (5 bases). Germline CDR1 reads MNHEY; CDR2 reads SVGAGI. The CDR3 loop spans 15 amino acids. Deletions cut 0 bases from V and 4 bases from J, with 10 bases between. The CDR3 nucleotides read TGTGCCAGCAGTTACTCGGTGGGGCTCGGAAACACCATATATTTT. This sequence encodes CASSYSVGLGNTIYF.

The chain couples TRBV13 to TRBJ2-7, with D unclear. Germline CDR1 reads PRHDT; CDR2 reads FYEKMQ (reference sequence). CDR3 length: 13 residues. V lost 2 bases and J lost 4, with 9 bases in between. The DNA for the CDR3 is TGTGCCAGCAGCTTAAACCCTCGGTACGAGCAGTACTTC. Encoded protein: CASSLNPRYEQYF.

V usage is TRBV7-2 and J usage is TRBJ2-2, with TRBD2 identical over 14 bases. This CDR3 region has 17 residues. Trimming cost V 5 bases and J 7 bases; bases outside gene matches: 9. The germline V gene has CDR1 SGHTA and CDR2 FQGNSA. In DNA form, the CDR3 reads TGTGCCAGCAGCCCCGGGACTAGCGGGAGAAAGGGCGGGGAGCTGTTTTTT. It specifies CASSPGTSGRKGGELFF.

Concerning this clone itself: The junction departs from the called germline gene at one end, perhaps through a read error. This chain uses TRBV7-7 with TRBJ2-7, with TRBD1 matching over 7 bases. This CDR3 comprises 13 residues. From germline, CDR1 is SSHAT and CDR2 FNYEAQ (reference sequence). The DNA of the CDR3 is TGTGCTAGCAGCCCCCAGGGGGCCTACGAGCAGTACTTC. Translating it yields CASSPQGAYEQYF.

The rearrangement joins TRBV9 to TRBJ2-2; D not resolved. V lost 1 base and J lost 5, with 9 bases in between. Germline values: CDR1 SGDLS, CDR2 YYNGEE. This CDR3 has 14 residues. The CDR3 nucleotides are TGTGCCAGCAGCGTAAAAGTCGCGACCGGGGAGCTGTTTTTT. Its translation is CASSVKVATGELFF.

This sequence joins TRBV28 and TRBJ1-1, with D hard to call. The CDR3 extends over 14 amino acids. Trimming cost V 6 bases and J 0 bases, with 11 bases left between them. Germline CDR1 and CDR2: MDHEN and SYDVKM. The CDR3 spells CASRTPGMNTEAFF. CDR3 DNA sequence: TGTGCCAGCAGGACTCCGGGAATGAACACTGAAGCTTTCTTT.

V usage is TRBV28 and J usage is TRBJ2-3, with a tentative D call TRBD2 (6 bases). This CDR3 contains 12 residues. V gave up 7 bases and J gave up 5 bases, with 10 bases separating them. In germline, CDR1 is MDHEN, CDR2 SYDVKM. The CDR3 DNA sequence: TGTGCCAGCACGGGGGTTGTAGATACGCAGTATTTT. Translated, it gives CASTGVVDTQYF.

The V gene is TRBV6-5, the J gene TRBJ2-1; a possible D gene is TRBD2 (5 bases). Per germline, CDR1 MNHEY and CDR2 SVGAGI. This CDR3 is 12 amino acids long. V lost 3 bases, J lost 9 bases, and 9 bases lay in between. The CDR3 loop is CASSYLSGEQFF. The CDR3 DNA reads TGTGCCAGCAGTTATCTGAGCGGTGAGCAGTTCTTC.

The chain recombines TRBV27 with TRBJ2-2; TRBD1 aligns across 10 bases. V lost 5 bases to trimming and J lost 4 bases; unmatched junction nucleotides: 4. Germline CDR1 MNHEY, CDR2 SMNVEV (reference sequence). The CDR3 runs 15 residues. DNA for the CDR3: TGTGCCAGCAGTCTAAGGGACAGGGGCACCGGGGAGCTGTTTTTT. Residues: CASSLRDRGTGELFF.

The chain links TRBV18 to TRBJ2-1, with D uncertain. Deletions cut 2 bases from V and 3 bases from J, with 11 bases between. Looked up from germline, CDR1 is KGHSH and CDR2 is LQKENI. The CDR3 is 15 amino acids. DNA of the CDR3: TGTGCCAGCTCACCAAGCGAGATTGTCTACAATGAGCAGTTCTTC. This gives the protein CASSPSEIVYNEQFF.

The chain has TRBV9 and TRBJ2-5; D remains unclear. CDR1 and CDR2 from the germline V gene are SGDLS and YYNGEE. Trimming cost V 0 bases and J 2 bases, with 11 bases left between them. The CDR3 extends over 15 amino acids. CDR3 amino acids: CASSVEGLVQETQYF. The CDR3 coding sequence is TGTGCCAGCAGCGTAGAAGGGCTGGTACAAGAGACCCAGTACTTC.